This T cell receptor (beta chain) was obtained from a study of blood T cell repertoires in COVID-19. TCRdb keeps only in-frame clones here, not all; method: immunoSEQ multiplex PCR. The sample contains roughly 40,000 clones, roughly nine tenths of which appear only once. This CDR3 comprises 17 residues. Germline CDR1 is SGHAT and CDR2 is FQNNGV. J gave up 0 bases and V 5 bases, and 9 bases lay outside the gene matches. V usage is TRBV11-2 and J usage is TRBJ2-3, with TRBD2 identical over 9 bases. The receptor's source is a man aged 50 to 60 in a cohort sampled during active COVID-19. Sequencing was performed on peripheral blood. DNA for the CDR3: TGTGCCAGCAGCCCCGCGGGGGGGCATACTAGCACAGATACGCAGTATTTT. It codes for CASSPAGGHTSTDTQYF.